One and the same sample provided the 19 T cell receptor beta chains below, sequenced in a study of cytomegalovirus exposure and HLA in healthy donors. Assay used: immunoSEQ multiplex PCR; TCRdb lists only in-frame clones, some missing. The data contain approximately 280,000 clones, around nine tenths of them singletons. The source material was PBMCs. These receptors came from a woman younger than 30 in good health and CMV-seronegative.

CDR3 protein: CASSPLEPSGIVDEQYF. CDR3 DNA sequence: TGTGCCAGCAGTCCGCTCGAACCTAGCGGGATCGTGGACGAGCAGTACTTC. V and J are TRBV28 and TRBJ2-7, with 9 bases that match TRBD2. This CDR3 region has 17 residues. V shed 5 bases, J shed 5 bases, and the junction held 16 bases outside the gene matches. Germline V gene data show CDR1 as MDHEN and CDR2 as SYDVKM.

The V call is TRBV5-1, the J call TRBJ2-2; TRBD1 matches 9 bases. V dropped 1 base and J dropped 4; count of bases not matched to a gene: 2. Germline loops: CDR1 SGHRS, CDR2 YFSETQ. The CDR3 sequence is 15 residues long. CDR3 residues: CASSLQTGGTGELFF. CDR3 DNA: TGCGCCAGCAGCTTGCAGACAGGGGGCACCGGGGAGCTGTTTTTT.

The chain carries TRBV4-3 and TRBJ2-1; the match to TRBD2 covers 11 bases. With V trimmed by 4 bases and J by 5 bases, 10 bases remained unmatched. CDR3 length: 17 amino acids. Germline lookup yields CDR1 LGHNA and CDR2 YSLEER. The CDR3 sequence: CASSLTQGLAANNEQFF. The CDR3 nucleotides read TGCGCCAGCAGCCTTACTCAGGGACTAGCGGCGAACAATGAGCAGTTCTTC.

The rearrangement joins TRBV28 to TRBJ1-5; no clear D. CDR3 length: 14 residues. Germline CDR1 is MDHEN and CDR2 is SYDVKM. Trimming shortened V by 1 base and J by 4 bases, and 8 bases separated the two germline ends. CDR3 sequence reads: CASSLSYGNQPQHF. CDR3 DNA sequence: TGTGCCAGCAGTTTATCTTACGGGAATCAGCCCCAGCATTTT.

The chain recombines TRBV21-1 with TRBJ2-7; TRBD2, as called in the table, went unchecked against the DNA. TRBV21-1 is classified as a pseudogene. CDR3 length equals 14 residues. CDR3 region: CASPGTSGDYEQYF. CDR3 nucleotide sequence: TGTGCCAGCCCTGGGACTAGCGGGGACTACGAGCAGTACTTC.

V is TRBV4-3 and J is TRBJ1-2; maybe TRBD1 (6 bases). The CDR3 runs 15 residues. Trimming took 3 bases from V and 8 from J, leaving 19 bases between them. The germline CDR1 and CDR2 sequences are LGHNA and YSLEER. CDR3 protein: CASSQGGQLLEGYTF. Written as DNA, the CDR3 is TGCGCCAGCAGCCAGGGTGGACAGCTCCTCGAGGGCTACACCTTC.

The chain links TRBV4-3 to TRBJ2-7; TRBD1 matches at 10 bases. The V segment lost 2 bases and the J segment 3 bases; nucleotides outside the gene matches: 4. The CDR3 covers 15 residues. Germline V gene data show CDR1 as LGHNA and CDR2 as YSLEER. The CDR3 sequence: CASSQKGTGDYEQYF. CDR3 nucleotides: TGCGCCAGCAGCCAAAAGGGGACAGGGGACTACGAGCAGTACTTC.

This clone was recorded a few times. This sequence joins TRBV9 and TRBJ2-3; 7 bases match TRBD1. The CDR3 length is 15 residues. Trimming cost V 3 bases and J 0 bases; bases outside gene matches: 4. Germline V gives CDR1 SGDLS, CDR2 YYNGEE. The CDR3 coding sequence is TGTGCCAGCAGCGACAGGGGTGCTAGCACAGATACGCAGTATTTT. Its translation is CASSDRGASTDTQYF.

The rearrangement uses TRBV9 and TRBJ2-7; the D is unclear. Between the trimmed V and J ends, which lost 4 bases and 3 bases, there was a span of 17 bases. The CDR3 consists of 15 residues. CDR1 SGDLS and CDR2 YYNGEE come from the germline V gene. CDR3 protein: CASSPTAAFRYEQYF. The CDR3 coding sequence is TGTGCCAGCAGCCCCACGGCAGCGTTCCGCTACGAGCAGTACTTC.

V usage is TRBV19 and J usage is TRBJ2-6, with a possible D match to TRBD2 (5 bases). The CDR3 loop spans 19 amino acids. CDR1 and CDR2 (germline): LNHDA, SQIVND (reference sequence). The germline V and J ends were trimmed by 2 bases and 0 bases, with 17 bases remaining between them. This chain's CDR3 is CASSILGSPNLSGANVLTF. The CDR3 DNA reads as TGTGCCAGTAGTATACTTGGGAGCCCTAACCTCTCTGGGGCCAACGTCCTGACTTTC.

The chain couples TRBV27 to TRBJ2-7; 10 bases align to TRBD2. The CDR3 is made up of 16 amino acids. CDR1 and CDR2 from the germline V gene are MNHEY and SMNVEV (reference sequence). The J segment lost 0 bases and the V segment lost 5 bases, leaving 7 bases of the junction unmatched. The CDR3 spells CASSPRTSGFSYEQYF. CDR3 DNA: TGTGCCAGCAGTCCAAGGACTAGCGGTTTCTCCTACGAGCAGTACTTC.

V gene TRBV11-2 combines with J gene TRBJ2-1; TRBD2 is a possible D gene (6 bases). Trimming stripped 1 base from V and 6 bases from J, with 13 bases between. Germline V gene lookup returns CDR1 SGHAT and CDR2 FQNNGV. There are 15 residues in the CDR3. DNA of the CDR3: TGTGCCAGCAGCTTAGGCGGGACCACCTTCAATGAGCAGTTCTTC. As protein: CASSLGGTTFNEQFF.

V usage is TRBV5-1 and J usage is TRBJ2-1, with 12 bases aligning to TRBD2. J was trimmed by 6 bases and V by 1 base; bases with no gene match: 8. This CDR3 has 17 amino acids. CDR1 is SGHRS, CDR2 YFSETQ, per germline. This CDR3 is CASSLKGLGLAGNEQFF. The CDR3 DNA reads TGCGCCAGCAGCTTGAAGGGTTTGGGACTAGCGGGCAATGAGCAGTTCTTC.

The chain combines TRBV7-8 with TRBJ2-4; 13 bases map to TRBD2. V was clipped by 1 base and J by 8 bases; unmatched bases: 5. CDR1 and CDR2 (germline): SGHVS, FQNEAQ. This CDR3 is 16 amino acids long. CDR3 loop: CASSLGGLAGVYIQYF. The CDR3 DNA follows: TGTGCCAGCAGCTTAGGAGGACTAGCGGGAGTATACATTCAGTACTTC.

The V and J genes are TRBV5-1 and TRBJ2-3; 8 bases agree with TRBD2. Germline CDR1 is SGHRS and CDR2 is YFSETQ. Trimming removed 4 bases from V and 1 base from J; junction bases left unmatched: 20. The CDR3 spans 20 residues. CDR3 sequence reads: CASSPTFRRPLAGRTDTQYF. The DNA for the CDR3 is TGCGCCAGCAGCCCAACCTTTAGACGTCCGCTAGCGGGTCGCACAGATACGCAGTATTTT.

This clone was seen a few times. The chain recombines TRBV7-8 with TRBJ2-7; possibly TRBD2 for D (5 bases). The CDR3 length is 12 residues. Looked up from germline, CDR1 is SGHVS and CDR2 is FQNEAQ. V was cut by 4 bases and J by 3 bases, with 7 bases left in between. The CDR3 region has the DNA TGTGCCAGCAGCTCACGGGACTACGAGCAGTACTTC. This sequence encodes CASSSRDYEQYF.

The chain combines TRBV4-2 with TRBJ1-1; D remains ambiguous. Trimming removed 3 bases from V and 10 bases from J, with 15 bases in between. The CDR3 covers 13 residues. Germline CDR1 and CDR2: LGHNA and YNFKEQ. The CDR3 sequence is CASSQENQVAAFF. The DNA of the CDR3 is TGTGCCAGCAGCCAGGAAAATCAGGTTGCAGCTTTCTTT.

The V and J genes are TRBV28 and TRBJ2-5, with 9 bases fitting TRBD2. The length of the CDR3 is 19 residues. CDR1 is MDHEN and CDR2 is SYDVKM in the germline V gene. J lost 4 bases, V lost 7 bases, and 22 bases had no gene match. DNA for the CDR3: TGTGCCAGCATCCCGAGATACGGAGCTAGCGGGATGTCAGCAGAGACCCAGTACTTC. It is translated as CASIPRYGASGMSAETQYF.

V usage is TRBV13 and J usage is TRBJ2-7, with 7 bases lining up with TRBD1. The CDR3 length is 15 residues. V lost 5 bases to trimming and J lost 0 bases; unmatched junction nucleotides: 7. Per germline, CDR1 PRHDT and CDR2 FYEKMQ (reference sequence). The CDR3, as DNA: TGTGCCAGCAGCCAAGACAGGGACGACTCCTACGAGCAGTACTTC. Residues: CASSQDRDDSYEQYF.